The 6 T cell receptor beta chains in this list originate from one sample, sequenced in a study of cytomegalovirus exposure and HLA in healthy donors. Primers included in the PCR were 60 Vbeta and 13 Jbeta primers. Libraries were prepared by immunoSEQ multiplex PCR; TCRdb keeps only in-frame clonotypes and omits some of them. The sample lists under 150,000 clones, around 80% occurring once. The sequenced material came from PBMCs. Source of these receptors: a female donor in good health and CMV-seropositive.

The chain has TRBV28 and TRBJ2-5; 9 nucleotides line up with TRBD1. Germline V gene sequence: CDR1 MDHEN, CDR2 SYDVKM. The CDR3 is 14 residues long. V gave up 5 bases and J gave up 3 bases; unmatched junction bases: 4. CDR3 sequence (DNA): TGTGCCAGCAGTCCTTGGACAGGGGAAGAGACCCAGTACTTC. Translated, it gives CASSPWTGEETQYF.

A few counts support this clone. The chain joins TRBV4-1 to TRBJ2-7; 7 bases line up with TRBD1. CDR1 MGHRA and CDR2 YSYEKL come from the germline V gene. The CDR3 length is 14 residues. V shed 4 bases and J 8 bases; nucleotides not matched to a gene: 11. CDR3 residues: CASSPGTASVKQYF. The CDR3 nucleotides are TGCGCCAGCAGCCCCGGGACAGCATCAGTTAAGCAGTACTTC.

This chain uses TRBV2 with TRBJ2-5; 7 positions agree with TRBD1. With V trimmed by 3 bases and J by 0 bases, 4 bases remained unmatched. CDR1 SNHLY and CDR2 FYNNEI come from the germline V gene. This CDR3 comprises 15 residues. CDR3 sequence reads: CASSEGQTNQETQYF. The CDR3 DNA follows: TGTGCCAGCAGTGAGGGACAGACAAACCAAGAGACCCAGTACTTC.

The chain recombines TRBV6-1 with TRBJ2-3, with 11 bases that match TRBD2. The germline gives CDR1 MNHNS, CDR2 SASEGT. This CDR3 has 19 residues. J was trimmed by 2 bases and V by 2 bases; bases with no gene match: 12. CDR3 bases: TGTGCCAGCAGTGAACCAGGACTAGCGGGCACGTACTTCACAGATACGCAGTATTTT. It codes for CASSEPGLAGTYFTDTQYF.

The rearrangement uses TRBV18 and TRBJ2-1, with a weak D call TRBD2 (6 bases). This CDR3 comprises 15 residues. The germline V gene encodes CDR1 KGHSH and CDR2 LQKENI. V was clipped by 2 bases and J by 0 bases, with 8 bases between them. Here the CDR3 DNA reads TGTGCCAGCTCACCAATAGCGGTCTCCTACAATGAGCAGTTCTTC. Translating it yields CASSPIAVSYNEQFF.

This clone was seen once. The chain is built from TRBV28 and TRBJ2-6; D is unclear. CDR1 and CDR2 from the germline V gene are MDHEN and SYDVKM. CDR3 size: 17 residues. V lost 1 base and J 0 bases, leaving 10 bases between the germline ends. The CDR3 spells CASSLSRLNSGANVLTF. Written as DNA, the CDR3 is TGTGCCAGCAGTTTATCCCGACTCAACTCTGGGGCCAACGTCCTGACTTTC.